Presented here are 21 T cell receptor beta chains from one specimen sequenced in a study of blood T cell repertoires in COVID-19. Profiled with immunoSEQ multiplex PCR; TCRdb holds only in-frame clones, not every one. The table has 250,000 or so clones, around nine tenths seen once. Sequencing was performed on PBMCs or T cells enriched from blood (not recorded which). The receptor set was obtained from a woman aged 18-30 years who had recovered from COVID-19.

This chain links TRBV5-4 with TRBJ2-6; possibly TRBD2 for D (5 bases). Trimming took 7 bases from V and 1 from J, leaving 15 bases between them. Germline V CDR1 and CDR2: SGHNT, YYREEE (reference sequence). The CDR3 is 16 amino acids. CDR3 nucleotide sequence: TGTGCCAGCGGAAAACCAACTAGTTCTGGGGCCAACGTCCTGACTTTC. Translating it yields CASGKPTSSGANVLTF.

This clone has only one observation. This chain joins TRBV10-3 and TRBJ1-2; a weak D match, TRBD1 (6 bases). This CDR3 has 13 residues. CDR1 is ENHRY and CDR2 is SYGVKD in the germline V gene. V was shortened by 3 bases and J by 4 bases, with 9 bases between the two germline ends. The CDR3 is CAISDRGFYGYTF. CDR3 sequence (DNA): TGTGCCATCAGTGACAGGGGATTCTATGGCTACACCTTC.

The genes are TRBV3-1 (or the pseudogene TRBV3-2) and TRBJ1-4; D may be TRBD1 (5 bases). Deletions cut 0 bases from V and 13 bases from J, with 21 bases between. Germline lookup yields CDR1 LGHDT and CDR2 YNNKEL (reference sequence). This CDR3 is built from 16 residues. The CDR3 sequence is CASSQDHDNSRGGLFF. The DNA of the CDR3 is TGTGCCAGCAGCCAAGATCATGACAACTCCCGGGGGGGACTGTTTTTT.

V usage is TRBV6-5 and J usage is TRBJ2-7, with 9 bases that match TRBD2. Germline-derived CDR1 and CDR2 are MNHEY and SVGAGI. This CDR3 has 13 amino acids. V lost 7 bases, J lost 1 base, and 2 bases stayed unmatched. The chain's CDR3 is CASKLAGSYEQYF. DNA for the CDR3: TGTGCCAGCAAACTAGCGGGTTCCTACGAGCAGTACTTC.

The chain employs TRBV11-2 and TRBJ1-2; the D gene is possibly TRBD1 (5 bases). The CDR3 length is 12 residues. Between the trimmed V and J ends, which lost 5 bases and 6 bases, there was a span of 10 bases. From germline, CDR1 is SGHAT and CDR2 FQNNGV. CDR3 residues: CASSLEGNGYTF. CDR3 coding DNA: TGTGCCAGCAGCCTGGAGGGGAATGGCTACACCTTC.

The chain carries TRBV7-2 and TRBJ2-2, with TRBD2 identical over 7 bases. Losses at the gene ends were 6 bases for V and 2 bases for J; bases not matched to a gene: 3. The CDR3 consists of 14 residues. Germline V lookup: CDR1 SGHTA, CDR2 FQGNSA. CDR3 nucleotide sequence: TGTGCCAGCAGTGCTAGCGGTAACACCGGGGAGCTGTTTTTT. This sequence encodes CASSASGNTGELFF. The full variable domain, rest sourced from reference TRBV7-2 and TRBJ2-2, is GAGVSQSPSNKVTEKGKDVELRCDPISGHTALYWYRQSLGQGLEFLIYFQGNSAPDKSGLPSDRFSAERTGGSVSTLTIQRTQQEDSAVYLCASSASGNTGELFFGEGSRLTVL.

The rearrangement uses TRBV4-3 and TRBJ2-3; 10 bases align to TRBD2. Trimming at V came to 5 bases and at J to 0 bases, leaving 8 bases not matched to a gene. CDR3 length: 17 amino acids. CDR1 and CDR2 from the germline V gene are LGHNA and YSLEER. The CDR3 DNA follows: TGCGCCAGCAGCGATAAACTAGCGGGGCTGAGCACAGATACGCAGTATTTT. It yields the protein CASSDKLAGLSTDTQYF.

The rearrangement joins TRBV18 to TRBJ1-1; D is unresolved. CDR3 size: 12 residues. Trimming pared 3 bases from V and 2 bases from J, leaving 4 bases between. CDR1 KGHSH and CDR2 LQKENI come from the germline V gene. The CDR3 is CASSPINTEAFF. The CDR3 DNA follows: TGTGCCAGCTCACCCATTAACACTGAAGCTTTCTTT. Drawing the rest from reference TRBV18 and TRBJ1-1, the complete variable domain is NAGVMQNPRHLVRRRGQEARLRCSPMKGHSHVYWYRQLPEEGLKFMVYLQKENIIDESGMPKERFSAEFPKEGPSILRIQQVVRGDSAAYFCASSPINTEAFFGQGTRLTVV.

This clone was counted ten times or more. V gene TRBV7-9 combines with J gene TRBJ2-5; D might be TRBD1 (5 bases). The germline V gene has CDR1 SEHNR and CDR2 FQNEAQ (reference sequence). The CDR3 consists of 13 residues. With 4 bases removed from V and 5 bases from J, the gap between germline ends came to 11 bases. The CDR3 DNA is TGTGCCAGCAGCTCAAGGGGTCCTGAGACCCAGTACTTC. Residues: CASSSRGPETQYF.

This chain's CDR3 is CASSQRTGEGSYNSPLHF. CDR3 bases: TGTGCCAGCAGTCAACGGACAGGGGAGGGCTCCTATAATTCACCCCTCCACTTT. The chain couples TRBV4-2 to TRBJ1-6; 9 positions agree with TRBD1. Per germline, CDR1 LGHNA and CDR2 YNFKEQ. The trim removed 6 bases at V and 0 bases at J, leaving 9 bases unmatched. This CDR3 region has 18 residues.

This chain connects TRBV28 to TRBJ1-5; D is perhaps TRBD1 (6 bases). This CDR3 spans 12 amino acids. Trimming stripped 4 bases from V and 6 bases from J, with 7 bases between. Germline-derived CDR1 and CDR2 are MDHEN and SYDVKM. The CDR3 nucleotides read TGTGCCAGCAGTTGGACAGTTCAGCCCCAGCATTTT. Translating gives CASSWTVQPQHF.

The chain combines TRBV7-8 with TRBJ2-7, with 9 nucleotides matching TRBD1. The CDR3 runs to 15 residues. J lost 3 bases, V lost 5 bases, and 8 bases had no gene match. Germline loops: CDR1 SGHVS, CDR2 FQNEAQ. CDR3 loop: CASSLLGTGHYEQYF. The DNA for the CDR3 is TGTGCCAGCAGCCTCTTAGGGACAGGGCACTACGAGCAGTACTTC.

This clone has only one observation. The V gene is TRBV19, the J gene TRBJ2-6; D is ambiguous. V was pared by 6 bases and J by 0 bases, with 12 bases between. CDR1 is LNHDA and CDR2 is SQIVND in the germline V gene (reference sequence). The CDR3 loop spans 16 amino acids. The chain's CDR3 is CASRLSLRSGANVLTF. Here the CDR3 DNA reads TGTGCCAGTAGACTATCTCTGCGCTCTGGGGCCAACGTCCTGACTTTC.

The CDR3 loop reads CASSLRTGVDEQFF. As DNA, the CDR3 is TGTGCCAGCAGCTTACGAACAGGGGTCGATGAGCAGTTCTTC. This chain links TRBV7-7 with TRBJ2-1; 7 positions match TRBD1. V lost 2 bases and J lost 8; bases outside the gene matches: 6. The germline V gene has CDR1 SSHAT and CDR2 FNYEAQ (reference sequence). There are 14 residues in the CDR3.

J is TRBJ2-1 and V is TRBV11-2; 11 bases line up with TRBD2. Germline-derived CDR1 and CDR2 are SGHAT and FQNNGV. The CDR3 totals 17 residues. The junction had 9 bases not matched to a gene; V was cut back by 0 bases and J by 8 bases. The CDR3 DNA reads TGTGCCAGCAGCTTAGATGGCCTAGCGGGGGGCAAGTATGAGCAGTTCTTC. Its protein product is CASSLDGLAGGKYEQFF.

The chain employs TRBV27 and TRBJ1-2; 9 bases are shared with TRBD1. There are 16 residues in the CDR3. V shed 4 bases and J 5 bases; nucleotides not matched to a gene: 11. Germline V lookup: CDR1 MNHEY, CDR2 SMNVEV (reference sequence). The CDR3 reads CASSSGYRDREYGYTF. CDR3 in DNA: TGTGCCAGCAGTTCTGGATACCGGGACAGGGAGTATGGCTACACCTTC.

The chain carries TRBV5-1 and TRBJ1-1, with D perhaps TRBD1 (5 bases). The germline V gene encodes CDR1 SGHRS and CDR2 YFSETQ. This CDR3 is 15 amino acids long. The V end lost 4 bases, the J end lost 0 bases, and 13 bases lay between the germline ends. The CDR3: CASSQYDSMNTEAFF. CDR3 bases: TGCGCCAGCAGCCAATACGACAGCATGAACACTGAAGCTTTCTTT. Full variable domain (missing parts from reference TRBV5-1 and TRBJ1-1): KAGVTQTPRYLIKTRGQQVTLSCSPISGHRSVSWYQQTPGQGLQFLFEYFSETQRNKGNFPGRFSGRQFSNSRSEMNVSTLELGDSALYLCASSQYDSMNTEAFFGQGTRLTVV.

The genes are TRBV7-2 and TRBJ1-5; possibly TRBD1 for D (5 bases). This CDR3 is 14 amino acids long. From germline, CDR1 is SGHTA and CDR2 FQGNSA. The germline V and J ends were trimmed by 5 bases and 2 bases, with 10 bases remaining between them. In DNA form, the CDR3 reads TGTGCCAGCAGCGTCAGGGATGGCAATCAGCCCCAGCATTTT. Translation gives CASSVRDGNQPQHF.

The chain uses TRBV7-2 and TRBJ2-3; 9 bases are shared with TRBD2. J was trimmed by 4 bases and V by 1 base; bases with no gene match: 3. The CDR3 has 15 amino acids. Per the germline V gene, CDR1 is SGHTA and CDR2 is FQGNSA. The CDR3 DNA reads as TGTGCCAGCAGCTTAGAGGGCGGGGGGGCAGATACGCAGTATTTT. Translating gives CASSLEGGGADTQYF.

The chain has TRBV6-5 and TRBJ2-5, with D perhaps matching TRBD1 (6 bases). The CDR3 has 13 amino acids. V was shortened by 1 base and J by 5 bases, with 8 bases between the two germline ends. CDR1 is MNHEY, CDR2 SVGAGI, per germline. The CDR3 reads CASSYYQGETQYF. CDR3 nucleotides: TGTGCCAGCAGTTACTATCAGGGGGAGACCCAGTACTTC.

This chain uses TRBV11-2 with TRBJ1-3; TRBD1 might be the D (5 bases). With 5 bases removed from V and 0 bases from J, the gap between germline ends came to 11 bases. Germline loops: CDR1 SGHAT, CDR2 FQNNGV. This CDR3 has 15 amino acids. The CDR3 loop is CASSQDTFSGNTIYF. CDR3 bases: TGTGCCAGCAGCCAGGACACATTCTCTGGAAACACCATATATTTT.